A single T cell receptor (beta chain) is shown here with its context. This clonotype was detected many times. It lacks a known antigen. The record has no base qualities; no much larger clone is one base away. The source of the sample is a study of early T cells in non-severe SARS-CoV-2 infection (dated by TCRdb to about 2021). As for the study more broadly: Because TCR sequencing relied on bulk RNA taken from unsorted whole blood, pairing of alpha and beta chains was not possible. Results and caveats for the whole study, not just this receptor: VDJdb matching was skewed toward anti-spike CD8 responses, so virus-specific expansions were likely underestimated and private and CD4 specificities were missed.

Set within a cohort of healthcare workers in London, UK, this nested case-control study involved weekly PCR testing of nasopharyngeal swabs along with blood sampling. Healthcare workers were recruited between 23 and 31 March 2020, during the week of the UK lockdown, and were followed weekly for up to about 15 weeks. The method behind the library was 5' RACE. Sequencing used a NextSeq 500. To correct for sequencing error and PCR bias, the TCR library protocol tagged individual cDNA molecules with unique molecular identifiers. TCR alpha and beta chains were both sequenced, and the abundances of alpha and beta sequences in each sample were closely correlated with each other. The authors' analysis ran thus. Decombinator V4 was used to annotate TCR sequences for V gene, J gene and CDR3. TCRs were defined as expanded if a significant change between any two time points was detected under a Poisson model with p below 0.0001. TCR abundances were normalised to the total number of TCRs sequenced in each sample and reported as counts per million. MAIT TCRs were defined by TRAV1-2 paired with TRAJ12, TRAJ20 or TRAJ33, and iNKT TCRs by TRAV10 paired with TRAJ18. VDJdb, accessed on 1 November 2021, was searched for TCRs annotated for CMV, EBV and SARS-CoV-2, and TCRs annotated for more than one antigen were excluded. TCRdb applied fastp at Q25 and MiXCR to the public reads, then kept only in-frame beta chains. A single entry per CDR3 protein holds the most common genes and DNA from its merged rows. It is TCRdb's table, rather than the study itself, that gives the V and J calls and clone size. The sample includes 40,000 or so distinct CDR3 sequences, with 11% observed a single time. The ten largest clones capture just over 20% of the sample.

V gives up 4 bases and J gives up 4 bases, and the segment between their germline ends measures 14 bases. CDR1 and CDR2 are read off the germline V gene (reference sequence) as LGHDT and YNNKEL. From cysteine to phenylalanine, the CDR3 is 15 amino acids long. Just the 45-base CDR3 DNA is kept, in frame starting at base 1. The clonotype originates from an adult who was a healthcare worker with PCR-confirmed SARS-CoV-2 infection or an uninfected control (not recorded which). Source material: whole blood. Recombination linked TRBV3-1 to TRBJ2-1, with no confidently assigned D gene. The DNA reads TGTGCCAGCAGCCCACTGACGGGCCCTTACAATGAGCAGTTCTTC. It specifies CASSPLTGPYNEQFF.